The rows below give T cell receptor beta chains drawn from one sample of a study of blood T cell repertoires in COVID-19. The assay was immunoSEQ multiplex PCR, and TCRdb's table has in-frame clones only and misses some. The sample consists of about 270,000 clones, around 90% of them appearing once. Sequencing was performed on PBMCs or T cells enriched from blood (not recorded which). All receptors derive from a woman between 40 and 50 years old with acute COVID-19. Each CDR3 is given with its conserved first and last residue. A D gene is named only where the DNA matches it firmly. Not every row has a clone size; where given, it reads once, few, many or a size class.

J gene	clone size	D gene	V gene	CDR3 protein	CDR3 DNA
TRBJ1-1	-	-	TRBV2	CASSWSGDTEAFF	TGTGCCAGCAGTTGGTCCGGGGACACTGAAGCTTTCTTT
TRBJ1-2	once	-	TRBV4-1	CASSQDPGNYGYTF	TGCGCCAGCAGCCAAGACCCGGGGAACTATGGCTACACCTTC
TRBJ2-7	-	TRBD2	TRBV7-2	CASSLGLAGGYEQYF	TGTGCCAGCAGCCTCGGGCTAGCGGGGGGCTACGAGCAGTACTTC
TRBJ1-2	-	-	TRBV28	CASTPGNYGYTF	TGTGCCAGCACGCCAGGCAACTATGGCTACACCTTC
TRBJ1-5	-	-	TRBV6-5	CASSYGSGLNQPQHF	TGTGCCAGCAGTTACGGGTCAGGCCTCAATCAGCCCCAGCATTTT
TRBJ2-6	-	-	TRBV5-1	CASSPTGGGGANVLTF	TGCGCCAGCAGCCCCACAGGGGGAGGGGGGGCCAACGTCCTGACTTTC
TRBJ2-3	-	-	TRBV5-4	CASSQDSLYSADTQYF	TGTGCCAGCAGCCAGGACTCTTTGTACAGTGCAGATACGCAGTATTTT
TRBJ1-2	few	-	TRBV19	CASRTDSAYGYTF	TGTGCCAGTAGAACCGACAGCGCATATGGCTACACCTTC
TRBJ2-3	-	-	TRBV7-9	CASLTGGPTDTQYF	TGTGCCAGCTTAACTGGCGGCCCCACAGATACGCAGTATTTT
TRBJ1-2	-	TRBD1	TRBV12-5	CASGLVGTGGFDYGYTF	TGTGCTAGTGGTTTGGTTGGGACAGGGGGATTTGACTATGGCTACACCTTC
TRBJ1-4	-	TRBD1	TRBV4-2	CASSPGTGEGGTNEKLFF	TGTGCCAGCAGCCCGGGGACAGGGGAAGGTGGAACTAATGAAAAACTGTTTTTT
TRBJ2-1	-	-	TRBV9	CASSVWGTSSYNEQFF	TGTGCCAGCAGCGTATGGGGAACTAGCTCCTACAATGAGCAGTTCTTC
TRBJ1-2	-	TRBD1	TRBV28	CASSLNRGWDGYTF	TGTGCCAGCAGTTTAAACAGGGGTTGGGATGGCTACACCTTC
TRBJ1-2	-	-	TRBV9	CASSVGDRGGYTF	TGTGCCAGCAGCGTAGGCGATAGGGGGGGCTACACCTTC
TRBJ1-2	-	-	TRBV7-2	CASSLAPSGWAGYTF	TGTGCCAGCAGCTTAGCCCCGTCGGGATGGGCGGGCTACACCTTC
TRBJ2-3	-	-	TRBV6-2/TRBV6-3	CASSGPGTSTDTQYF	TGTGCCAGCAGCGGCCCCGGGACTAGCACAGATACGCAGTATTTT
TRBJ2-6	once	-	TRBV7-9	CASSFRSGFSGANVLTF	TGTGCCAGCAGCTTTCGATCCGGGTTCTCTGGGGCCAACGTCCTGACTTTC
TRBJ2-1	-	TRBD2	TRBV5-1	CASSLEPSGSKGEQFF	TGCGCCAGCAGCTTGGAGCCTAGCGGGAGTAAGGGTGAGCAGTTCTTC
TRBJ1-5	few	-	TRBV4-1	CASREGVMSNQPQHF	TGCGCCAGCAGAGAGGGGGTGATGAGCAATCAGCCCCAGCATTTT
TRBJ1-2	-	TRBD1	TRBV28	CASSGQGALGYTF	TGTGCCAGCAGTGGTCAGGGGGCGCTTGGCTACACCTTC
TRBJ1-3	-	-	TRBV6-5	CASSYWAGEGNTIYF	TGTGCCAGCAGTTACTGGGCAGGGGAAGGAAACACCATATATTTT
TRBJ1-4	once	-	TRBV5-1	CASSRTASNEKLFF	TGCGCCAGCAGCAGGACAGCATCTAATGAAAAACTGTTTTTT
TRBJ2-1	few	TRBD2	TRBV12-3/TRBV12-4	CASSQTRSGRIF	TGTGCCAGCAGCCAAACCCGGAGCGGGAGGATCTTC
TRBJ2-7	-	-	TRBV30	CAWSVLLSEQYF	TGTGCCTGGAGTGTACTGTTGTCCGAGCAGTACTTC
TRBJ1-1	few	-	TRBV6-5	CASSYEGTTNTEAFF	TGTGCCAGCAGTTACGAGGGGACAACGAACACTGAAGCTTTCTTT
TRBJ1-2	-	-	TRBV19	CASSSRTAPNYGYTF	TGTGCCAGTAGTTCAAGGACAGCTCCTAACTATGGCTACACCTTC
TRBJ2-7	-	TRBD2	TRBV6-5	CASSPGTSGFYEQYF	TGTGCCAGCAGTCCCGGGACTAGCGGGTTCTACGAGCAGTACTTC
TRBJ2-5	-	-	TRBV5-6	CASSRLAGYQETQYF	TGTGCCAGCAGCCGCTTAGCTGGATACCAAGAGACCCAGTACTTC
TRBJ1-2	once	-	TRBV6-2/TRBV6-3	CASSRPWGVNYGYTF	TGTGCCAGCAGCCGCCCCTGGGGCGTTAACTATGGCTACACCTTC
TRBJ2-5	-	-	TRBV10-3	CAISDRETQYF	TGTGCCATCAGTGATCGGGAGACCCAGTACTTC
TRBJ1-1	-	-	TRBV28	CASSLSPRGYEAFF	TGTGCCAGCAGTTTAAGCCCGCGAGGGTATGAAGCTTTCTTT
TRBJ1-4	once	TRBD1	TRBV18	CASSPGQGQEKLFF	TGTGCCAGCTCACCGGGACAGGGACAGGAAAAACTGTTTTTT
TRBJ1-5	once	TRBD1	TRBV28	CASSLYGRGLGNQPQHF	TGTGCCAGCAGTTTATATGGCAGGGGGCTCGGGAATCAGCCCCAGCATTTT
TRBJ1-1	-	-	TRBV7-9	CASSLTALNTEAFF	TGTGCCAGCAGCTTAACAGCCCTGAACACTGAAGCTTTCTTT
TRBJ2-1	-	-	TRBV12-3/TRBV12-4	CASSLDLHNEQFF	TGTGCCAGCAGCTTGGACTTGCACAATGAGCAGTTCTTC
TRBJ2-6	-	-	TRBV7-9	CASSPRDRSKGANVLTF	TGTGCCAGCAGCCCTAGAGACAGGTCCAAAGGGGCCAACGTCCTGACTTTC
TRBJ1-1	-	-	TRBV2	CATSSGATEAFF	TGTGCCACTAGTTCAGGGGCGACTGAAGCTTTCTTT
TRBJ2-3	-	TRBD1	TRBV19	CASSDGQGGSDTQYF	TGTGCCAGTAGTGATGGACAGGGGGGGTCAGATACGCAGTATTTT
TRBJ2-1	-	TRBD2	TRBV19	CASKEVGASGGRSSGNEQFF	TGTGCCAGTAAAGAAGTCGGGGCTAGCGGTGGGAGATCTTCGGGCAATGAGCAGTTCTTC
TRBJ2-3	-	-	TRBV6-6	CASRPPGGLTDTQYF	TGTGCCAGCAGACCCCCCGGGGGGCTGACAGATACGCAGTATTTT
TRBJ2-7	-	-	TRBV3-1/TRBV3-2	CASSQVAGSYEQYF	TGTGCCAGCAGCCAAGTGGCAGGGTCTTACGAGCAGTACTTC
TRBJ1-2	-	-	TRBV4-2	CASSQGEMNYGYTF	TGTGCCAGCAGCCAAGGGGAGATGAACTATGGCTACACCTTC
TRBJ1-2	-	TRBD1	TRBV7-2	CASSYLGQPEGYTF	TGTGCCAGCAGTTACCTGGGACAGCCGGAAGGCTACACCTTC
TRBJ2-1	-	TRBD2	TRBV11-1	CASSLGSGTYNEQFF	TGTGCCAGCAGCTTAGGTAGCGGGACTTACAATGAGCAGTTCTTC
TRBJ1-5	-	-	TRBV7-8	CASSSSPRGSNQPQHF	TGTGCCAGCAGCTCCTCCCCACGGGGTAGCAATCAGCCCCAGCATTTT
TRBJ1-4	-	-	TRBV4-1	CASSQLRSEKLFF	TGCGCCAGCAGCCAACTGAGATCTGAAAAACTGTTTTTT
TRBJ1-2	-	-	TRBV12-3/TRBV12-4	CASTPNGGLGYTF	TGTGCCAGCACCCCGAATGGAGGGCTAGGCTACACCTTC
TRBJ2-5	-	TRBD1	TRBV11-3	CASSLGGGSVTQYF	TGTGCCAGCAGCTTAGGAGGGGGCTCGGTGACCCAGTACTTC
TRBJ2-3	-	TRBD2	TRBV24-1	CATSDPGGWSTDTQYF	TGTGCCACCAGTGATCCCGGGGGGTGGAGCACAGATACGCAGTATTTT